Listed here are 27 T cell receptor beta chains from one sample, sequenced in a study of graft-versus-host responses after intestinal transplantation. Libraries were prepared by immunoSEQ multiplex PCR; TCRdb keeps only in-frame clonotypes and omits some of them. The sample carries over 100,000 clones, 85% to 95% recorded once. Antigen specificity for these receptors is unknown. The sample in question was unstimulated CD8+ T cells sorted from spleen or lymph node cells, obtained before intestinal transplant. These receptors were collected from a human donor who received an intestinal transplant.

This rearrangement joins TRBV5-1 to TRBJ1-6; D gene uncertain. Between the trimmed V and J ends, which lost 0 bases and 7 bases, there was a span of 14 bases. Germline lookup yields CDR1 SGHRS and CDR2 YFSETQ. The CDR3 length is 16 residues. CDR3 sequence reads: CASSLVGNRGNSPLHF. The CDR3 nucleotides are TGCGCCAGCAGCTTGGTCGGGAATCGTGGGAATTCACCCCTCCACTTT. The full variable domain, in which reference TRBV5-1 and TRBJ1-6 provide the parts outside the CDR3, is KAGVTQTPRYLIKTRGQQVTLSCSPISGHRSVSWYQQTPGQGLQFLFEYFSETQRNKGNFPGRFSGRQFSNSRSEMNVSTLELGDSALYLCASSLVGNRGNSPLHFGNGTRLTVT.

This rearrangement joins TRBV29-1 to TRBJ2-1, with 14 bases identical to TRBD2. The CDR3 spans 14 residues. J was trimmed by 8 bases and V by 1 base; bases with no gene match: 1. From germline, CDR1 is SQVTM and CDR2 ANQGSEA. The CDR3 is CSVEGTSGRYEQFF. CDR3 bases: TGCAGCGTTGAAGGGACTAGCGGGAGGTATGAGCAGTTCTTC.

V is TRBV5-1 and J is TRBJ2-7; D ambiguous. Germline V gene sequence: CDR1 SGHRS, CDR2 YFSETQ. This CDR3 contains 11 residues. V was trimmed by 0 bases and J by 5 bases, leaving 3 bases between them. This CDR3 reads CASSLADEQYF. The CDR3 DNA sequence: TGCGCCAGCAGCTTGGCGGACGAGCAGTACTTC.

V is TRBV6-5 and J is TRBJ2-1; D is uncertain. There are 13 residues in the CDR3. CDR1 MNHEY and CDR2 SVGAGI come from the germline V gene. V lost 5 bases and J lost 1, with 6 bases in between. DNA of the CDR3: TGTGCCAGCAGTGTGCGGTCCTACAATGAGCAGTTCTTC. Its translation: CASSVRSYNEQFF.

This chain uses TRBV5-6 with TRBJ1-1, with a tentative D call TRBD1 (6 bases). V lost 6 bases and J 10 bases, leaving 16 bases between the germline ends. Germline values: CDR1 SGHDT, CDR2 YYEEEE. The CDR3 spans 12 residues. Here the CDR3 reads CASTLSGEGAFF. CDR3 nucleotides: TGTGCCAGCACCTTATCAGGGGAGGGAGCTTTCTTT.

V and J are TRBV6-5 and TRBJ2-5; possible D gene TRBD1, 5 bases. Deletions cut 2 bases from V and 3 bases from J, with 16 bases between. The length of the CDR3 is 16 residues. The V gene's germline CDR1 is MNHEY and CDR2 SVGAGI. CDR3 residues: CASSYTQGLLKETQYF. The CDR3 DNA follows: TGTGCCAGCAGTTACACCCAGGGCCTGCTCAAAGAGACCCAGTACTTC.

The CDR3 is CASSTRQGGEQYF. CDR3 bases: TGTGCCAGCAGCACCCGACAGGGCGGCGAGCAGTACTTC. The rearrangement links TRBV13 to TRBJ2-7, with 7 nucleotides matching TRBD1. This CDR3 spans 13 amino acids. The junction had 7 bases not matched to a gene; V was cut back by 5 bases and J by 6 bases. Germline V CDR1 and CDR2: PRHDT, FYEKMQ (reference sequence).

The V and J genes are TRBV15 and TRBJ1-2; D gene unclear. The germline CDR1 and CDR2 sequences are LNHNV and YYDKDF (reference sequence). CDR3 length: 17 amino acids. Between the trimmed V and J ends, which lost 0 bases and 5 bases, there was a span of 19 bases. The CDR3 is CATSRDRLSVQVYGYTF. CDR3 sequence (DNA): TGTGCCACCAGCAGAGATCGGCTTTCGGTCCAGGTTTATGGCTACACCTTC. Full variable domain (outside the CDR3, taken from reference TRBV15 and TRBJ1-2): DAMVIQNPRYQVTQFGKPVTLSCSQTLNHNVMYWYQQKSSQAPKLLFHYYDKDFNNEADTPDNFQSRRPNTSFCFLDIRSPGLGDTAMYLCATSRDRLSVQVYGYTFGSGTRLTVV.

The chain is built from TRBV6-5 and TRBJ2-3; D is ambiguous. Trimming took off 0 bases at V and 3 bases at J, with 13 bases between the two ends. Germline CDR1 MNHEY, CDR2 SVGAGI. The CDR3 loop spans 16 amino acids. The CDR3 spells CASSYSDPSRTDTQYF. The CDR3 DNA follows: TGTGCCAGCAGTTACTCAGACCCTTCTAGGACAGATACGCAGTATTTT.

The chain employs TRBV29-1 and TRBJ1-3; D gene ambiguous. The CDR3 spans 13 residues. Germline assignment: CDR1 SQVTM and CDR2 ANQGSEA. CDR3 in amino acids: CSGCLGTGNTIYF. CDR3 bases: TGCAGTGGATGTCTTGGGACTGGAAACACCATATATTTT.

V is TRBV7-2 and J is TRBJ1-4; 7 positions match TRBD1. This CDR3 comprises 15 residues. Losses at the gene ends were 3 bases for V and 6 bases for J; bases not matched to a gene: 7. Germline V gene lookup returns CDR1 SGHTA and CDR2 FQGNSA. The chain's CDR3 is CASSFSDREDEKLFF. DNA for the CDR3: TGTGCCAGCAGCTTTTCCGACAGGGAGGATGAAAAACTGTTTTTT.

The V gene is TRBV5-5, the J gene TRBJ2-7; 10 positions agree with TRBD1. The V gene's germline CDR1 is SGHKS and CDR2 YYEKEE (reference sequence). After removal of 3 bases from V and 3 bases from J, the junction contained 3 bases not matched to a gene. The CDR3 loop spans 14 amino acids. CDR3 protein: CASSSDRGVYEQYF. CDR3 bases: TGTGCCAGCAGCTCGGACAGGGGGGTCTACGAGCAGTACTTC.

The rearrangement joins TRBV30 to TRBJ1-5; D remains ambiguous. This CDR3 spans 13 amino acids. Trimming removed 0 bases from V and 5 bases from J, with 8 bases in between. Germline values: CDR1 GTSNPN, CDR2 SVGIG (reference sequence). The CDR3 bases are TGTGCCTGGAGTGTACAACGAGATCAGCCCCAGCATTTT. It is translated as CAWSVQRDQPQHF.

The rearrangement uses TRBV19 and TRBJ2-2; 9 bases match TRBD1. The CDR3 has 17 residues. The V segment lost 2 bases and the J segment 5 bases; nucleotides outside the gene matches: 9. Germline V gives CDR1 LNHDA, CDR2 SQIVND (reference sequence). The CDR3 region is CASSISGQGLWTGELFF. Here the CDR3 DNA reads TGTGCCAGTAGTATATCGGGACAGGGTCTCTGGACCGGGGAGCTGTTTTTT.

This chain links TRBV5-1 with TRBJ2-7; TRBD2 aligns across 12 bases. Germline V gives CDR1 SGHRS, CDR2 YFSETQ. V lost 3 bases, J lost 4 bases, and 14 bases stayed unmatched. The CDR3 contains 18 residues. The CDR3 DNA is TGCGCCAGCAGCTCCGGGACTAGCGGGTTATATAATGGTTACGAGCAGTACTTC. Translation gives CASSSGTSGLYNGYEQYF.

This chain connects TRBV10-3 to TRBJ2-1; TRBD2 matches at 10 bases. The CDR3 loop spans 18 amino acids. The V and J ends lost 8 bases and 3 bases, in that order; junction bases with no gene match: 16. The V gene's germline CDR1 is ENHRY and CDR2 SYGVKD. The DNA for the CDR3 is TGTGCCATCGCCCACCTCCCCCCTAGCGGGAGACTCTACAATGAGCAGTTCTTC. Translated: CAIAHLPPSGRLYNEQFF.

V gene TRBV28 combines with J gene TRBJ2-2; 8 positions agree with TRBD1. Per the germline V gene, CDR1 is MDHEN and CDR2 is SYDVKM. Trimming cost V 4 bases and J 4 bases; bases outside gene matches: 8. CDR3 size: 16 residues. The CDR3 bases are TGTGCCAGCAGTTACCCCCTCAGGGGGCGCACCGGGGAGCTGTTTTTT. Translated, it gives CASSYPLRGRTGELFF.

V gene TRBV9 combines with J gene TRBJ2-7; D might be TRBD1 (7 bases). The V gene's germline CDR1 is SGDLS and CDR2 YYNGEE. The CDR3 length is 12 residues. V lost 4 bases and J 4 bases, leaving 9 bases between the germline ends. CDR3 sequence: CASSPGGYEQYF. The DNA for the CDR3 is TGTGCCAGCAGCCCAGGGGGGTACGAGCAGTACTTC. Complete variable domain (other parts from reference TRBV9 and TRBJ2-7): DSGVTQTPKHLITATGQRVTLRCSPRSGDLSVYWYQQSLDQGLQFLIQYYNGEERAKGNILERFSAQQFPDLHSELNLSSLELGDSALYFCASSPGGYEQYFGPGTRLTVT.

The V and J genes are TRBV6-4 and TRBJ2-5; D not certain. Germline CDR1 MRHNA, CDR2 SNTAGT. The V gene lost 8 bases and the J gene lost 5 bases, with 6 bases spanning the gap. The CDR3 is 10 amino acids. CDR3 amino acids: CASPCETQYF. The CDR3 DNA reads TGTGCCAGCCCCTGTGAGACCCAGTACTTC.

CDR3 in amino acids: CASSYTSDNEQFF. The CDR3 DNA is TGCGCCAGCAGCTACACTAGTGACAATGAGCAGTTCTTC. This chain links TRBV4-1 with TRBJ2-1; D is possibly TRBD2 (5 bases). Trimming shortened V by 5 bases and J by 5 bases, and 10 bases separated the two germline ends. In germline, CDR1 is MGHRA, CDR2 YSYEKL. This CDR3 region has 13 residues.

The gene calls are TRBV4-3 and TRBJ1-1; D gene unclear. V lost 1 base to trimming and J lost 1 base, with 13 bases between them. Looked up from germline, CDR1 is LGHNA and CDR2 is YSLEER. The CDR3 contains 16 residues. This CDR3 is CASSQVLRWANTEAFF. CDR3 bases: TGCGCCAGCAGCCAAGTCTTGCGTTGGGCGAACACTGAAGCTTTCTTT.

This clone was recorded a few times. V usage is TRBV2 and J usage is TRBJ2-2; 9 bases map to TRBD2. J gave up 7 bases and V 2 bases, and 8 bases lay outside the gene matches. The V gene's germline CDR1 is SNHLY and CDR2 FYNNEI. This CDR3 comprises 16 residues. This chain's CDR3 is CASSEWGGRDSGELFF. CDR3 coding DNA: TGTGCCAGCAGTGAATGGGGCGGGAGGGATAGCGGGGAGCTGTTTTTT.

The rearrangement joins TRBV4-1 to TRBJ1-1; D ambiguous. Germline values: CDR1 MGHRA, CDR2 YSYEKL. This CDR3 region has 14 residues. Trimming cost V 6 bases and J 1 base, with 12 bases left between them. In DNA, the CDR3 is TGCGCCAGCAGTGGATCGCCGAAGAACACTGAAGCTTTCTTT. It is translated as CASSGSPKNTEAFF.

V usage is TRBV5-1 and J usage is TRBJ2-2; the match to TRBD2 covers 7 bases. Germline V gene data show CDR1 as SGHRS and CDR2 as YFSETQ. The CDR3 extends over 16 amino acids. With 2 bases clipped from V and 6 bases from J, the junction kept 10 bases outside the gene matches. CDR3 coding DNA: TGCGCCAGCAGCTTCCGACTAGCCTTGGGGCCCGGGGAGCTGTTTTTT. Protein product: CASSFRLALGPGELFF. The complete variable domain, with remaining parts taken from reference TRBV5-1 and TRBJ2-2, reads KAGVTQTPRYLIKTRGQQVTLSCSPISGHRSVSWYQQTPGQGLQFLFEYFSETQRNKGNFPGRFSGRQFSNSRSEMNVSTLELGDSALYLCASSFRLALGPGELFFGEGSRLTVL.

Regarding this clone: Sequence at one end of the junction differs from germline and may be a read error. This chain uses TRBV7-7 with TRBJ1-3, with a possible D match to TRBD1 (5 bases). This CDR3 has 13 amino acids. Germline lookup yields CDR1 SSHAT and CDR2 FNYEAQ (reference sequence). For the CDR3, the DNA is TGTGCTAGCAGCGTTGGGTCGGGGGACACCATATATTTT. Translation gives CASSVGSGDTIYF.

The J gene is TRBJ2-2, the V gene TRBV10-1; D is unclear. The CDR3 spans 14 residues. The germline V gene has CDR1 WNHNN and CDR2 SYGVQD (reference sequence). Trimming left V 1 base short and J 1 base short, with 4 bases between. The CDR3 DNA reads as TGCGCCAGCAGTGAGTTGGGGAACACCGGGGAGCTGTTTTTT. The encoded protein is CASSELGNTGELFF.

V and J are TRBV28 and TRBJ1-1; 7 bases align to TRBD1. Germline loops: CDR1 MDHEN, CDR2 SYDVKM. The ends lost 7 bases at V and 5 bases at J; junction bases unmatched: 13. This CDR3 region has 15 residues. The CDR3 spells CASTSGQEGWTEAFF. Here the CDR3 DNA reads TGTGCCAGCACCTCAGGACAGGAAGGATGGACTGAAGCTTTCTTT.